The 18 T cell receptor beta chains reported below all come from one sample, sequenced in a study of T cell repertoires in cytomegalovirus infection. TCRdb re-called the reads with MiXCR, one entry per CDR3 protein. The data show 830,000 or so distinct CDR3 sequences, approximately 30% seen once. Their specific antigens are unknown. The material was cultured CD8+ T cells from PBMCs, obtained from culture after CMV antigen stimulation. These receptor sequences come from a human donor in good health (CMV status not recorded). Some clones in this sample may be carry-over from other donors' samples.

This chain links TRBV12-3 or TRBV12-4 with TRBJ1-5, with a weak D call TRBD1 (5 bases). The length of the CDR3 is 15 residues. Trimming shortened V by 3 bases and J by 8 bases, and 17 bases separated the two germline ends. DNA of the CDR3: TGTGCCAGCAGTTTTACGGCCGGGGCGGTGGAGCCCCAGCATTTT. This translates into CASSFTAGAVEPQHF.

This rearrangement joins TRBV19 to TRBJ1-5; no firm D call. V was clipped by 7 bases and J by 4 bases, with 17 bases between them. CDR1 is LNHDA and CDR2 is SQIVND in the germline V gene (reference sequence). The CDR3 consists of 15 residues. CDR3 protein: CASTRTERENQPQHF. DNA of the CDR3: TGTGCCAGTACTCGGACCGAACGGGAGAATCAGCCCCAGCATTTT.

This clonotype was seen more than once but under ten times. The gene calls are TRBV4-3 and TRBJ2-4; D is unclear. CDR1 and CDR2 from the germline V gene are LGHNA and YSLEER. Trimming shortened V by 0 bases and J by 0 bases, and 15 bases separated the two germline ends. The CDR3 is 18 amino acids. The CDR3 sequence is CASSQEVSSASAKNIQYF. For the CDR3, the DNA is TGCGCCAGCAGCCAAGAAGTATCGAGCGCCTCAGCCAAAAACATTCAGTACTTC.

This clonotype came up many times. The genes are TRBV7-6 and TRBJ2-3; D may be TRBD2 (5 bases). V lost 7 bases to trimming and J lost 0 bases, with 11 bases between them. The germline V gene encodes CDR1 SGHVS and CDR2 FNYEAQ. This CDR3 has 14 residues. CDR3 sequence (DNA): TGTGCCAGCAACGAGGACTTCAGCACAGATACGCAGTATTTT. Its protein is CASNEDFSTDTQYF.

This clonotype was counted a few times. The chain links TRBV20-1 to TRBJ2-6; D is perhaps TRBD2 (6 bases). CDR1 DFQATT and CDR2 SNEGSKA come from the germline V gene (reference sequence). V lost 0 bases and J lost 1, with 13 bases in between. This CDR3 has 17 amino acids. CDR3 protein: CSARDYIRESGANVLTF. CDR3 nucleotide sequence: TGCAGTGCTAGAGATTATATCCGGGAGTCTGGGGCCAACGTCCTGACTTTC.

The V call is TRBV7-9, the J call TRBJ1-5; D gene uncertain. The CDR3 runs to 11 residues. V shed 11 bases and J shed 5 bases, with 10 bases lying between them. CDR1 is SEHNR and CDR2 is FQNEAQ in the germline V gene (reference sequence). The CDR3 here is CAVGLHQPQHF. The CDR3 nucleotides are TGTGCCGTCGGACTACATCAGCCCCAGCATTTT.

The V call is TRBV12-3 or TRBV12-4, the J call TRBJ2-3; 8 bases agree with TRBD2. V trimming: 1 base; J trimming: 6 bases; junction bases outside the gene matches: 15. The CDR3 length is 18 residues. DNA of the CDR3: TGTGCCAGCAGTTTAGATGCCCGGGGGGCGGGGGGTTTCGATACGCAGTATTTT. Protein product: CASSLDARGAGGFDTQYF.

The chain has TRBV20-1 and TRBJ1-2; D gene ambiguous. From germline, CDR1 is DFQATT and CDR2 SNEGSKA (reference sequence). The length of the CDR3 is 13 residues. CDR3 sequence reads: CTPYPRAGYGYTF. The DNA for the CDR3 is TGCACTCCCTACCCCCGGGCGGGCTATGGCTACACCTTC.

In this sample, this clonotype turned up a few times. The J gene is TRBJ1-2, the V gene TRBV19, with D tentatively TRBD1 (6 bases). CDR3 length equals 13 residues. Trimming removed 6 bases at V and 7 bases at J, with 15 bases between. The germline V gene encodes CDR1 LNHDA and CDR2 SQIVND (reference sequence). CDR3 sequence reads: CASSHEGVSGYTF. CDR3 sequence (DNA): TGTGCCAGTAGCCACGAGGGGGTGAGTGGCTACACCTTC. The variable domain in full, with the rest retrieved from reference TRBV19 and TRBJ1-2, is DGGITQSPKYLFRKEGQNVTLSCEQNLNHDAMYWYRQDPGQGLRLIYYSQIVNDFQKGDIAEGYSVSREKKESFPLTVTSAQKNPTAFYLCASSHEGVSGYTFGSGTRLTVV.

This chain connects TRBV7-9 to TRBJ2-7; D is uncertain. Per the germline V gene, CDR1 is SEHNR and CDR2 is FQNEAQ (reference sequence). CDR3 length: 13 amino acids. V shed 2 bases and J shed 5 bases, with 10 bases lying between them. The CDR3 DNA follows: TGTGCCAGCAGCTTACAAGGGTGGGACGAGCAGTACGTC. Its translation: CASSLQGWDEQYV.

The chain has TRBV4-3 and TRBJ2-7; D unresolved. Germline lookup yields CDR1 LGHNA and CDR2 YSLEER. This CDR3 contains 16 residues. Trimming took 1 base from V and 4 from J, leaving 17 bases between them. The CDR3 DNA follows: TGCGCCAGCAGCCAAGTTTTCCCGCCATCAGGATACGAGCAGTACGTC. Amino acids: CASSQVFPPSGYEQYV.

This rearrangement joins TRBV20-1 to TRBJ1-1; tentative D call: TRBD1 (5 bases). Germline loops: CDR1 DFQATT, CDR2 SNEGSKA (reference sequence). V was pared by 0 bases and J by 3 bases, with 11 bases between. The CDR3 contains 14 residues. Written as DNA, the CDR3 is TGCAGTGCTAGAGATCAAAGGGGCTACACTGAAGCTTTCTTT. Protein sequence: CSARDQRGYTEAFF.

The V gene is TRBV4-1, the J gene TRBJ2-3; D is ambiguous. Trimming took 0 bases from V and 0 from J, leaving 7 bases between them. The CDR3 is 15 amino acids. CDR1 and CDR2 (germline): MGHRA, YSYEKL. CDR3 in DNA: TGCGCCAGCAGCCAAGATCCTGGAAGCACAGATACGCAGTATTTT. It yields the protein CASSQDPGSTDTQYF.

The J gene is TRBJ1-1, the V gene TRBV10-2, with TRBD1 as a possible D gene (6 bases). Trimming shortened V by 8 bases and J by 1 base, and 17 bases separated the two germline ends. The germline CDR1 and CDR2 sequences are WSHSY and SAAADI. The CDR3 sequence is 15 residues long. The CDR3 coding sequence is TGCGCCAGCCTCCTAACAGGGCCGGGGAACACTGAAGCTTTCTTT. This sequence encodes CASLLTGPGNTEAFF.

This clonotype was observed many times. V usage is TRBV7-6 and J usage is TRBJ2-1; D remains ambiguous. V was cut by 3 bases and J by 6 bases, with 12 bases left in between. The CDR3 contains 14 residues. From germline, CDR1 is SGHVS and CDR2 FNYEAQ. The DNA of the CDR3 is TGTGCCAGCAGCTTCCCCGGGTTGTCCAATGAGCAGTTCTTC. Residues: CASSFPGLSNEQFF.

In nucleotides, the CDR3 is TGTGCCAGCAGTCCAGGGGCAGGGCTTAGCACCGGGGAGCTGTTTTTT. Protein product: CASSPGAGLSTGELFF. V usage is TRBV12-3 or TRBV12-4 and J usage is TRBJ2-2, with D maybe TRBD1 (6 bases). CDR3 length: 16 residues. The V end lost 5 bases, the J end lost 4 bases, and 17 bases lay between the germline ends.

To note about this clonotype: A read error may account for a junction end that differs from germline. The chain carries TRBV6-5 and TRBJ1-1, with D hard to call. The CDR3 spans 11 residues. Germline CDR1 is MNHEY and CDR2 is SVGAGI. The CDR3 DNA is TGTGCCAACAGTATCGGTAATGAAGCTTTCTTT. It codes for CANSIGNEAFF.

Note on this clonotype: Possible read error: a much larger clone is one base away. The chain recombines TRBV7-6 with TRBJ2-5; perhaps TRBD2 as D (5 bases). CDR1 SGHVS and CDR2 FNYEAQ come from the germline V gene. With 10 bases removed from V and 3 bases from J, the gap between germline ends came to 18 bases. The CDR3 sequence is 14 residues long. CDR3 sequence: CANRLWPGEETQYF. The CDR3 nucleotides read TGTGCCAACAGACTATGGCCCGGGGAAGAGACCCAGTACTTC.